These 29 T cell receptor beta chains came from one sample sequenced in a study of T cells expressing NK-cell markers (TCRdb year 2020). The receptor library was made with 5' RACE. Sequenced on an Illumina HiSeq 2000. Once TCRdb had reprocessed the reads, it stored one entry per CDR3 protein sequence and supplied no DNA. For this sample, the table gives 350,000 to 400,000 distinct CDR3 sequences. The leading ten clones occupy about 10% of the sample. Specimen: blood T cells: a sorted CD56 or NKG2C T cell subset, CD4+ or CD8+ T cells, or bulk PBMC T cells (not recorded which). The receptors derive from a woman aged 45-60 years in good health. Donor details come from another sample of the same person, matched by shared clones.

This sequence joins TRBV27 and TRBJ2-3; without DNA, the TCRdb call of TRBD1 cannot be checked. The CDR3 spans 16 residues. Per germline, CDR1 MNHEY and CDR2 SMNVEV (reference sequence). CDR3: CARGGTGGAGADTQYF.

The rearrangement uses TRBV14 and TRBJ2-7. The germline gives CDR1 SGHDN, CDR2 FVKESK. This CDR3 spans 16 amino acids. The CDR3 sequence: CASSQNLLATSYEQYF.

V usage is TRBV20-1 and J usage is TRBJ2-1; without DNA, the TCRdb call of TRBD2 cannot be checked. The germline CDR1 and CDR2 sequences are DFQATT and SNEGSKA (reference sequence). There are 13 residues in the CDR3. The CDR3 here is CSLQVSGRDEQFF.

The V gene is TRBV29-1, the J gene TRBJ2-3; TCRdb outputs TRBD1, but without DNA this stays unchecked. CDR1 is SQVTM and CDR2 is ANQGSEA in the germline V gene. The CDR3 loop spans 14 amino acids. The CDR3 region is CSAAGTGYTDTQYF.

The chain carries TRBV7-9 and TRBJ2-1; the D call from TCRdb, TRBD2, cannot be confirmed without DNA. Germline CDR1 reads SEHNR; CDR2 reads FQNEAQ (reference sequence). The CDR3 spans 14 residues. CDR3 in amino acids: CASTLTGLNNEQFF.

The rearrangement links TRBV27 to TRBJ2-5; TCRdb's D gene call, TRBD2, goes unchecked for lack of DNA. CDR1 is MNHEY, CDR2 SMNVEV, per germline (reference sequence). There are 14 residues in the CDR3. CDR3: CASSSLADQETQYF.

The chain joins TRBV19 to TRBJ2-1; the TRBD2 assignment by TCRdb is unverifiable without DNA. This CDR3 contains 15 residues. Germline CDR1 LNHDA, CDR2 SQIVND (reference sequence). The CDR3 region is CASSIDRGAGPKTFF.

CDR3 residues: CASSLLGVGEAFF. The chain is built from TRBV7-9 and TRBJ1-1. This CDR3 has 13 residues. Germline lookup yields CDR1 SEHNR and CDR2 FQNEAQ (reference sequence). The complete variable domain, with remaining parts taken from reference TRBV7-9 and TRBJ1-1, reads DTGVSQNPRHKITKRGQNVTFRCDPISEHNRLYWYRQTLGQGPEFLTYFQNEAQLEKSRLLSDRFSAERPKGSFSTLEIQRTEQGDSAMYLCASSLLGVGEAFFGQGTRLTVV.

This rearrangement joins TRBV4-2 to TRBJ2-1; with no DNA, the TCRdb D assignment of TRBD2 cannot be verified. Per the germline V gene, CDR1 is LGHNA and CDR2 is YNFKEQ. The CDR3 totals 17 residues. CDR3 amino acids: CASSQDLRGLAVNEQFF.

The chain couples TRBV19 to TRBJ2-1; TCRdb's D call, TRBD1, is unchecked because there is no DNA. The germline V gene has CDR1 LNHDA and CDR2 SQIVND (reference sequence). The CDR3 is made up of 15 amino acids. CDR3 sequence reads: CASRGPGQGINEQFF.

The genes are TRBV7-6 and TRBJ2-3. The germline V gene encodes CDR1 SGHVS and CDR2 FNYEAQ. This CDR3 has 13 amino acids. CDR3 sequence reads: CASSLALTDTQYF.

The rearrangement joins TRBV6-1 to TRBJ1-2; the TRBD1 assignment by TCRdb is unverifiable without DNA. Germline values: CDR1 MNHNS, CDR2 SASEGT. The CDR3 is made up of 14 amino acids. CDR3: CASRRREDGYGYTF.

The chain recombines TRBV15 with TRBJ2-1. Germline lookup yields CDR1 LNHNV and CDR2 YYDKDF (reference sequence). The CDR3 extends over 14 amino acids. This chain's CDR3 is CATSRVGPNNEQFF.

The chain links TRBV19 to TRBJ1-1. In germline, CDR1 is LNHDA, CDR2 SQIVND (reference sequence). CDR3 length: 14 amino acids. This chain's CDR3 is CASSAQAGNTEAFF.

This chain joins TRBV7-9 and TRBJ2-1; the D call of TRBD1 rests on TCRdb alone, since no DNA is present to check it. The CDR3 is 16 amino acids. Looked up from germline, CDR1 is SEHNR and CDR2 is FQNEAQ (reference sequence). CDR3 protein: CASSLGQGILGNEQFF.

V and J are TRBV3-1 and TRBJ2-2. CDR1 is LGHDT and CDR2 is YNNKEL in the germline V gene (reference sequence). The CDR3 loop spans 15 amino acids. CDR3: CASSQPNFGAGELFF.

The V call is TRBV14, the J call TRBJ1-2; TCRdb's D call of TRBD1 is untestable without DNA. Germline values: CDR1 SGHDN, CDR2 FVKESK. The CDR3 has 16 amino acids. CDR3 sequence: CASSRTGDSRDYGYTF.

The chain employs TRBV12-3 or TRBV12-4 and TRBJ2-7; no DNA is available, so the TRBD1 call from TCRdb remains unchecked. The CDR3 is 12 amino acids. The CDR3 is CASGRGSYEQYF.

V is TRBV7-2 and J is TRBJ2-1; TCRdb proposes TRBD2, but this gene call is untestable without DNA. Looked up from germline, CDR1 is SGHTA and CDR2 is FQGNSA. This CDR3 has 18 residues. This CDR3 is CASSLVTGTSGRAGEQFF.

V usage is TRBV20-1 and J usage is TRBJ2-1; absent DNA, TCRdb's TRBD1 call cannot be checked. The length of the CDR3 is 14 residues. The germline gives CDR1 DFQATT, CDR2 SNEGSKA (reference sequence). The CDR3 here is CSARVRDVYNEQFF.

J is TRBJ2-3 and V is TRBV11-2; no DNA is available, so the TRBD1 call from TCRdb remains unchecked. Germline V lookup: CDR1 SGHAT, CDR2 FQNNGV. The CDR3 length is 11 residues. The CDR3 reads CASSSWDLQYF. Looking up the rest from reference TRBV11-2 and TRBJ2-3 gives the full variable domain: EAGVAQSPRYKIIEKRQSVAFWCNPISGHATLYWYQQILGQGPKLLIQFQNNGVVDDSQLPKDRFSAERLKGVDSTLKIQPAKLEDSAVYLCASSSWDLQYFGPGTRLTVL.

CDR3 residues: CAWVPTGETSPLHF. The chain is built from TRBV30 and TRBJ1-6; TCRdb lists TRBD1, though no DNA is available to test this call. The germline V gene has CDR1 GTSNPN and CDR2 SVGIG (reference sequence). The CDR3 contains 14 residues.

The rearrangement uses TRBV10-3 and TRBJ1-1. Germline V gives CDR1 ENHRY, CDR2 SYGVKD. The CDR3 length is 13 residues. This CDR3 is CATKGGLNTEAFF.

The CDR3 sequence is CASRASGLRNEQFF. The chain links TRBV19 to TRBJ2-1; TCRdb's assignment of TRBD2 cannot be checked, as there is no DNA. The CDR3 has 14 amino acids. CDR1 is LNHDA, CDR2 SQIVND, per germline (reference sequence). Full variable domain (missing parts from reference TRBV19 and TRBJ2-1): DGGITQSPKYLFRKEGQNVTLSCEQNLNHDAMYWYRQDPGQGLRLIYYSQIVNDFQKGDIAEGYSVSREKKESFPLTVTSAQKNPTAFYLCASRASGLRNEQFFGPGTRLTVL.

This chain joins TRBV7-2 and TRBJ2-7. The CDR3 is 14 amino acids. The germline V gene has CDR1 SGHTA and CDR2 FQGNSA. The CDR3 is CASSFSGRTYEQYF.

The rearrangement links TRBV12-3 or TRBV12-4 to TRBJ2-5; absent DNA, TCRdb's TRBD1 call cannot be checked. This CDR3 is 15 amino acids long. CDR3 in amino acids: CASSFSRDRGETQYF.

This rearrangement joins TRBV4-1 to TRBJ2-7; with no DNA, the TCRdb D assignment of TRBD2 cannot be verified. Germline lookup yields CDR1 MGHRA and CDR2 YSYEKL. CDR3 length: 17 residues. This CDR3 is CASSPTGTSGPSYEQYF.

This sequence joins TRBV20-1 and TRBJ2-3; TCRdb indicates TRBD2, and absent DNA this call remains unverified. The CDR3 consists of 16 residues. Germline V gene sequence: CDR1 DFQATT, CDR2 SNEGSKA (reference sequence). CDR3: CSARANSGGATDTQYF.

This chain connects TRBV5-6 to TRBJ2-7; the TRBD1 assignment by TCRdb is unverifiable without DNA. There are 14 residues in the CDR3. Per the germline V gene, CDR1 is SGHDT and CDR2 is YYEEEE. The CDR3 protein is CASSLQGQGYEQYF.